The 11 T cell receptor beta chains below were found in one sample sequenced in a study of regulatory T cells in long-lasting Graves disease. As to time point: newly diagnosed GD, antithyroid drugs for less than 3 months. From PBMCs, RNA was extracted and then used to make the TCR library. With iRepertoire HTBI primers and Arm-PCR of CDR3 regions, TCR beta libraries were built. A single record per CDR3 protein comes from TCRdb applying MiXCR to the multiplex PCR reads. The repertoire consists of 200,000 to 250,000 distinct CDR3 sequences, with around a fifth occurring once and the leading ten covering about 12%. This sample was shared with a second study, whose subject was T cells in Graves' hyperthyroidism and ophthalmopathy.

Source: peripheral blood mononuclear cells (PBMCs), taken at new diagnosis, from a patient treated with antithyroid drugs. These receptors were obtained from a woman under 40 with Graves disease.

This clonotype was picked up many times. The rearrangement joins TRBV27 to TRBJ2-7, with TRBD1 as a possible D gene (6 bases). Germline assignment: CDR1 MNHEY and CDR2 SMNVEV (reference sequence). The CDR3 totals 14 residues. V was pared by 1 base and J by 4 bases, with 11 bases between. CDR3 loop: CASSLWQGTYEQYF. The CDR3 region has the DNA TGTGCCAGCAGTTTATGGCAGGGGACGTACGAGCAGTACTTC.

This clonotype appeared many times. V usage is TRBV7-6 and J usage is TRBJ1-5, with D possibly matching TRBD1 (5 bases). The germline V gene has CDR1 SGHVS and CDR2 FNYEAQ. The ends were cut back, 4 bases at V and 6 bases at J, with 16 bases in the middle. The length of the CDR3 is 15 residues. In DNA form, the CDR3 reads TGTGCCAGCAGCTCCGGCCCACGGGGGTCTCAGCCCCAGCATTTT. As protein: CASSSGPRGSQPQHF.

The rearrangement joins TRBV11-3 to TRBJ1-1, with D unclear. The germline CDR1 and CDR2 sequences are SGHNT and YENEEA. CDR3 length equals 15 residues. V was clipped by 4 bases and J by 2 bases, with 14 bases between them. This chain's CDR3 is CASSSGEWHNTEAFF. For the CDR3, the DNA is TGTGCCAGCAGCTCCGGGGAGTGGCATAACACTGAAGCTTTCTTT.

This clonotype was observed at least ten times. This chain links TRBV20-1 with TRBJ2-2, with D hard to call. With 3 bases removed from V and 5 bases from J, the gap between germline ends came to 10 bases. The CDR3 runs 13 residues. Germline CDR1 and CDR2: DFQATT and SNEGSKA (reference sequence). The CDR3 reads CSASRQKTGELFF. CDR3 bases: TGCAGTGCTAGCCGTCAGAAGACCGGGGAGCTGTTTTTT.

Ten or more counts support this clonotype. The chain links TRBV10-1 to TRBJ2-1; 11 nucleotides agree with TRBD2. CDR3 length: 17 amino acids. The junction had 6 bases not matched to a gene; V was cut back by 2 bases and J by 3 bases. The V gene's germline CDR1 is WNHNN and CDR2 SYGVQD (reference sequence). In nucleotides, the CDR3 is TGCGCCAGCAGTGAGCGATTAGCGGGAGGGCTCTACAATGAGCAGTTCTTC. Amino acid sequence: CASSERLAGGLYNEQFF.

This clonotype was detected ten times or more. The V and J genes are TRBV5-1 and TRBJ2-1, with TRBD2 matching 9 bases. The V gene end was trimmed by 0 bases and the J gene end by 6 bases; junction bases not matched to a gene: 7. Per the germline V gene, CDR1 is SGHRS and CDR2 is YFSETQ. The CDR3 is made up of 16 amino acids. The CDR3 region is CASSLVVGTSPNEQFF. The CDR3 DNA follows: TGCGCCAGCAGCTTGGTGGTTGGGACTAGCCCCAATGAGCAGTTCTTC.

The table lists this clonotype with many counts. CDR3 bases: TGCGCCAGCAGCTTGTTAGGGGAGGACGGTGATTACGAGCAGTACTTC. Translated, it gives CASSLLGEDGDYEQYF. The V gene is TRBV5-1, the J gene TRBJ2-7; D perhaps matches TRBD2 (6 bases). The V end was cut by 1 base, the J end by 4 bases, with 18 bases between. CDR3 length equals 16 residues. The germline V gene encodes CDR1 SGHRS and CDR2 YFSETQ.

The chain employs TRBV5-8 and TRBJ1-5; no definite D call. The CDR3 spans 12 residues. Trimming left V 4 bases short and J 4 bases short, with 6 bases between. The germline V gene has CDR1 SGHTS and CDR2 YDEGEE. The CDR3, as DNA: TGTGCCAGCAGCCCCTATAATCAGCCCCAGCATTTT. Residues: CASSPYNQPQHF. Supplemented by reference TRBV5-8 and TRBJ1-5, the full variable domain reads EAGVTQSPTHLIKTRGQQATLRCSPISGHTSVYWYQQALGLGLQFLLWYDEGEERNRGNFPPRFSGRQFPNYSSELNVNALELEDSALYLCASSPYNQPQHFGDGTRLSIL.

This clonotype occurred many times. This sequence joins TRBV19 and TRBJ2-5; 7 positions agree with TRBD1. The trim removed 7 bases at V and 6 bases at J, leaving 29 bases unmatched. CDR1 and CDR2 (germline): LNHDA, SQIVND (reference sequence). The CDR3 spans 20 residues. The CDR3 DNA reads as TGTGCCAGTAAGGTCGGCGGACAGGTTAACATTTGGCGAACTGAGAAGACCCAGTACTTC. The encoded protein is CASKVGGQVNIWRTEKTQYF.

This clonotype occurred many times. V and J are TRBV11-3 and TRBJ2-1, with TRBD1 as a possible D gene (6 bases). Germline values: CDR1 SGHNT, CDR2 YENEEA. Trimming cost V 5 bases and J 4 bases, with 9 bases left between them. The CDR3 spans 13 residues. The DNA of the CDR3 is TGTGCCAGCAGCCGGGACACATACAATGAGCAGTTCTTC. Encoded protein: CASSRDTYNEQFF.

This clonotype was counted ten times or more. The CDR3 nucleotides are TGCAGTGCTATGGGACAGGGGGGAGAGACCCAGTACTTC. Encoded protein: CSAMGQGGETQYF. This sequence joins TRBV20-1 and TRBJ2-5, with TRBD1 matching over 11 bases. The CDR3 consists of 13 residues. J was trimmed by 4 bases and V by 4 bases; bases with no gene match: 2. Germline-derived CDR1 and CDR2 are DFQATT and SNEGSKA (reference sequence).